The next 9 T cell receptor beta chains were all read from a single sample in a study of early stage breast cancer tumors (TCRdb year 2017). Library preparation employed the immunoSEQ multiplex PCR assay. TCRdb carries this immuneACCESS record with in-frame sequences only. Its versions omit some clonotypes, under half of them owing to an unresolved V gene in the studies checked, with the rest unexplained. The sample contains approximately 54,000 clones, roughly 73% of them found a single time. Around 3.4% of the sample comes from the top ten. Sequencing was done on a sample of blood. Receptors were obtained from a person aged 35-50 years with breast cancer.

The rearrangement joins TRBV19 to TRBJ1-6, with D tentatively TRBD1 (6 bases). Germline V lookup: CDR1 LNHDA, CDR2 SQIVND (reference sequence). The CDR3 contains 13 residues. Deletions cut 2 bases from V and 15 bases from J, with 14 bases between. The CDR3 DNA reads TGTGCCAGTAGTATACTAGCGACAGGCAGCCTCCACTTT. Amino acid sequence: CASSILATGSLHF.

The V and J genes are TRBV6-1 and TRBJ2-7, with TRBD2 matching over 8 bases. This CDR3 contains 15 residues. The junction had 9 bases not matched to a gene; V was cut back by 3 bases and J by 5 bases. Germline V gene data show CDR1 as MNHNS and CDR2 as SASEGT. Here the CDR3 DNA reads TGTGCCAGCAGTGAGTGGTTAGCGGGACGGGACGAGCAGTACTTC. Translation gives CASSEWLAGRDEQYF.

The genes are TRBV30 and TRBJ1-2; D is unresolved. Germline V gene data show CDR1 as GTSNPN and CDR2 as SVGIG (reference sequence). The CDR3 length is 13 residues. The V end lost 5 bases, the J end lost 6 bases, and 16 bases lay between the germline ends. CDR3 in DNA: TGTGCCTGGGGTCGCCAAGCTTCTGATGGCTACACCTTC. This encodes CAWGRQASDGYTF. The full variable domain, its missing parts supplied by reference TRBV30 and TRBJ1-2, is SQTIHQWPATLVQPVGSPLSLECTVEGTSNPNLYWYRQAAGRGLQLLFYSVGIGQISSEVPQNLSASRPQDRQFILSSKKLLLSDSGFYLCAWGRQASDGYTFGSGTRLTVV.

The V call is TRBV10-3, the J call TRBJ2-7, with D perhaps matching TRBD1 or TRBD2 (5 bases each). V was clipped by 0 bases and J by 1 base, with 10 bases between them. The CDR3 spans 15 residues. The germline V gene encodes CDR1 ENHRY and CDR2 SYGVKD. This CDR3 reads CAISESGTQSYEQYF. For the CDR3, the DNA is TGTGCCATCAGTGAGTCTGGGACCCAGTCCTACGAGCAGTACTTC.

The rearrangement links TRBV6-4 to TRBJ2-5, with 9 bases identical to TRBD1. V gave up 5 bases and J gave up 2 bases; unmatched junction bases: 12. The CDR3 runs 17 residues. CDR1 is MRHNA and CDR2 is SNTAGT in the germline V gene. The CDR3 sequence is CASSFTPGTGWQETQYF. CDR3 nucleotides: TGTGCCAGCAGTTTTACTCCCGGGACAGGGTGGCAAGAGACCCAGTACTTC.

The chain carries TRBV4-2 and TRBJ2-3, with TRBD2 matching over 11 bases. The CDR3 contains 21 residues. The V gene's germline CDR1 is LGHNA and CDR2 YNFKEQ. V lost 0 bases to trimming and J lost 2 bases; unmatched junction nucleotides: 16. The CDR3 DNA sequence: TGTGCCAGCAGCCAAGAACGACTAGCGGGAAGGTGGAGCGGTACCACAGATACGCAGTATTTT. Its translation is CASSQERLAGRWSGTTDTQYF.

The chain carries TRBV5-1 and TRBJ2-3, with D tentatively TRBD2 (6 bases). The length of the CDR3 is 18 residues. Per germline, CDR1 SGHRS and CDR2 YFSETQ. The V and J ends lost 2 bases and 0 bases respectively, with 19 bases between them. In DNA, the CDR3 is TGCGCCAGCAGCTTCCGGGACGGGGGTCGCTCTAGCACAGATACGCAGTATTTT. Translation: CASSFRDGGRSSTDTQYF.

The rearrangement uses TRBV6-1 and TRBJ2-1; the D is unclear. Germline V gene sequence: CDR1 MNHNS, CDR2 SASEGT. This CDR3 comprises 17 residues. Between the trimmed V and J ends, which lost 0 bases and 0 bases, there was a span of 12 bases. The CDR3 nucleotides read TGTGCCAGCAGTGAAGCATCGTACCTGAGCTCCTACAATGAGCAGTTCTTC. It codes for CASSEASYLSSYNEQFF.

The J gene is TRBJ2-3, the V gene TRBV28; the D gene is possibly TRBD2 (6 bases). This CDR3 is built from 15 residues. Trimming pared 7 bases from V and 1 base from J, leaving 15 bases between. Per the germline V gene, CDR1 is MDHEN and CDR2 is SYDVKM. The CDR3 region has the DNA TGTGCCAGCAAGGAGGGAGTCGTTGGCACAGATACGCAGTATTTT. This encodes CASKEGVVGTDTQYF.